These T cell receptor beta chains were read from a single sample in a study of cytomegalovirus exposure and HLA in healthy donors. Only in-frame clones appear in the TCRdb table, and some are missing; sequencing was by immunoSEQ multiplex PCR. The sample gives roughly 120,000 clones, 65% to 90% of which show up once; 2.2% is in the top ten. What was sequenced was PBMCs. These receptors were taken from a woman aged 25 to 39 in good health and CMV-seronegative. The CDR3 runs from the conserved cysteine through the conserved F or W. D genes are given only for firm matches. Expanded clones are given a class, and other clones once, few, many or no size at all.

len: 14
d_gene: NA
abundance: NA
j_gene: TRBJ2-1
v_gene: TRBV7-9
CDR3nt: TGTGCCACTAAAACCGGGACAATTAAGAATGAGCAGTTCTTC
CDR3aa: CATKTGTIKNEQFF

len: 14
d_gene: NA
abundance: few
j_gene: TRBJ2-3
v_gene: TRBV7-2
CDR3nt: TGTGCCAGCAGCCTATCACGGGGGACAGATACGCAGTATTTT
CDR3aa: CASSLSRGTDTQYF

len: 15
d_gene: NA
abundance: NA
j_gene: TRBJ1-2
v_gene: TRBV29-1
CDR3nt: TGCAGCGTTGCTTCCACAGGGATAACCCTCTATGGCTACACCTTC
CDR3aa: CSVASTGITLYGYTF

len: 14
d_gene: NA
abundance: NA
j_gene: TRBJ2-7
v_gene: TRBV10-3
CDR3nt: TGTGCCATCAGTGGCGGGATGGACCTTTACGAGCAGTACTTC
CDR3aa: CAISGGMDLYEQYF

len: 15
d_gene: TRBD1
abundance: few
j_gene: TRBJ2-7
v_gene: TRBV5-1
CDR3nt: TGCGCCAGCAGCAGGGACCGGGACAGCCTCTACGAGCAGTACTTC
CDR3aa: CASSRDRDSLYEQYF

len: 16
d_gene: NA
abundance: NA
j_gene: TRBJ1-4
v_gene: TRBV7-9
CDR3nt: TGTTCCAGCAGCTTAGAATCAGGGAGGCGAGGTGAAAAACTGTTTTTT
CDR3aa: CSSSLESGRRGEKLFF

len: 15
d_gene: NA
abundance: NA
j_gene: TRBJ2-1
v_gene: TRBV7-3
CDR3nt: TGTGCCAGCAGCTTAAACCCAGTCCAGGGAAATGAGCAGTTCTTC
CDR3aa: CASSLNPVQGNEQFF

len: 15
d_gene: NA
abundance: once
j_gene: TRBJ2-3
v_gene: TRBV29-1
CDR3nt: TGCAGCGTTGAAAAGGACAGCGTACTAGTAGATACGCAGTATTTT
CDR3aa: CSVEKDSVLVDTQYF

len: 16
d_gene: TRBD2
abundance: NA
j_gene: TRBJ2-1
v_gene: TRBV12-5
CDR3nt: TGTGCTAGTGGTACTTTAGCAGCGGGAGGGGTTGATGAGCAGTTCTTC
CDR3aa: CASGTLAAGGVDEQFF

len: 16
d_gene: TRBD2
abundance: NA
j_gene: TRBJ2-2
v_gene: TRBV19
CDR3nt: TGTGCCAGTAGTATAACTCCTAGCGGAAACACCGGGGAGCTGTTTTTT
CDR3aa: CASSITPSGNTGELFF

len: 14
d_gene: TRBD1
abundance: NA
j_gene: TRBJ2-7
v_gene: TRBV5-1
CDR3nt: TGCGCCAGCAGCCCACAGGGGGGCTCCTACGAGCAGTACTTC
CDR3aa: CASSPQGGSYEQYF

len: 12
d_gene: NA
abundance: NA
j_gene: TRBJ1-2
v_gene: TRBV29-1
CDR3nt: TGCAGCGTTGAAGATCCGGGATACGGCTACACCTTC
CDR3aa: CSVEDPGYGYTF

len: 16
d_gene: TRBD2
abundance: once
j_gene: TRBJ2-7
v_gene: TRBV19
CDR3nt: TGTGCCAGTAGCCTTGGACTAGCGGGAAGGCAGAGCGAGCAGTACTTC
CDR3aa: CASSLGLAGRQSEQYF

len: 16
d_gene: NA
abundance: NA
j_gene: TRBJ1-3
v_gene: TRBV18
CDR3nt: TGTGCCAGCTCACCCAACAGGCAAAGCTCTGGAAACACCATATATTTT
CDR3aa: CASSPNRQSSGNTIYF

len: 13
d_gene: NA
abundance: NA
j_gene: TRBJ2-6
v_gene: TRBV6-1
CDR3nt: TGTGCCAGCAGCTTCTCTGGGGCCAACGTCCTGACTTTC
CDR3aa: CASSFSGANVLTF

len: 12
d_gene: TRBD1
abundance: NA
j_gene: TRBJ2-7
v_gene: TRBV29-1
CDR3nt: TGCAGCTCCAGGGACAGGGCCTACGAGCAGTACTTC
CDR3aa: CSSRDRAYEQYF

len: 16
d_gene: NA
abundance: NA
j_gene: TRBJ1-6
v_gene: TRBV7-6
CDR3nt: TGTGCCAGCAGCCGAAGCGGGAGCTCCTATAATTCACCCCTCCACTTT
CDR3aa: CASSRSGSSYNSPLHF

len: 13
d_gene: NA
abundance: NA
j_gene: TRBJ2-3
v_gene: TRBV11-3
CDR3nt: TGTGCCAGCGCTGGGGCGTCCACAGATACGCAGTATTTT
CDR3aa: CASAGASTDTQYF

len: 15
d_gene: TRBD1
abundance: NA
j_gene: TRBJ2-5
v_gene: TRBV11-3
CDR3nt: TGTGCCAGCAGCGAGCAAACAGGGGTGGGGGAGACCCAGTACTTC
CDR3aa: CASSEQTGVGETQYF

len: 15
d_gene: TRBD1
abundance: NA
j_gene: TRBJ2-5
v_gene: TRBV7-2
CDR3nt: TGTGCCAGCAGCGGGAGGACAGGGGGCCAAGAGACCCAGTACTTC
CDR3aa: CASSGRTGGQETQYF

len: 14
d_gene: TRBD1
abundance: NA
j_gene: TRBJ2-1
v_gene: TRBV27
CDR3nt: TGTGCCAGCAGACCCCCGGACAGGGGGCAGGAGCAGTTCTTC
CDR3aa: CASRPPDRGQEQFF

len: 14
d_gene: NA
abundance: few
j_gene: TRBJ2-2
v_gene: TRBV19
CDR3nt: TGTGCCAGTAGTATAGTGGCGGGTGGCGGGGAGCTGTTTTTT
CDR3aa: CASSIVAGGGELFF

len: 14
d_gene: NA
abundance: few
j_gene: TRBJ1-1
v_gene: TRBV2
CDR3nt: TGTGCCAGCAGTGAACAGGGAGGTAGAGCTGAAGCTTTCTTT
CDR3aa: CASSEQGGRAEAFF

len: 14
d_gene: NA
abundance: NA
j_gene: TRBJ1-1
v_gene: TRBV10-2
CDR3nt: TGCGCCAGCAGTCTTGACGGGGGGCGCACTGAAGCTTTCTTT
CDR3aa: CASSLDGGRTEAFF

len: 15
d_gene: NA
abundance: NA
j_gene: TRBJ1-2
v_gene: TRBV7-8
CDR3nt: TGTGCCAGCAGCTTAGCCCGGGTTCCTACTTTTGGCTACACCTTC
CDR3aa: CASSLARVPTFGYTF

len: 16
d_gene: TRBD2
abundance: NA
j_gene: TRBJ2-3
v_gene: TRBV5-4
CDR3nt: TGTGCCAGCAGTCGATGGACTAGCGGAGAGGGAGATACGCAGTATTTT
CDR3aa: CASSRWTSGEGDTQYF

len: 14
d_gene: NA
abundance: few
j_gene: TRBJ2-1
v_gene: TRBV6-5
CDR3nt: TGTGCCAGCAGTATATTGGGACTTTACAATGAGCAGTTCTTC
CDR3aa: CASSILGLYNEQFF

len: 15
d_gene: NA
abundance: NA
j_gene: TRBJ1-1
v_gene: TRBV7-9
CDR3nt: TGTGCCAGCAGCTTAGCGAGTCAGGGGCACACTGAAGCTTTCTTT
CDR3aa: CASSLASQGHTEAFF